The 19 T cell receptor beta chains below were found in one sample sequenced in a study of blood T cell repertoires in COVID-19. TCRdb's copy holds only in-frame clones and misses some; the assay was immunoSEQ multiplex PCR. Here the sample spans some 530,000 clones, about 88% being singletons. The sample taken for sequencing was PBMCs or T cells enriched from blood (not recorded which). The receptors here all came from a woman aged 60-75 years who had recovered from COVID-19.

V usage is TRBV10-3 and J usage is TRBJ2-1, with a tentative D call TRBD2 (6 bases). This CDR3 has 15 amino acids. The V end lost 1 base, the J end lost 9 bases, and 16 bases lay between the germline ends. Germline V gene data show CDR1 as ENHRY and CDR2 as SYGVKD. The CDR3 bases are TGTGCCATCAGTGAGTTGGTGGGGGGTGCTGGTGAGCAGTTCTTC. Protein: CAISELVGGAGEQFF.

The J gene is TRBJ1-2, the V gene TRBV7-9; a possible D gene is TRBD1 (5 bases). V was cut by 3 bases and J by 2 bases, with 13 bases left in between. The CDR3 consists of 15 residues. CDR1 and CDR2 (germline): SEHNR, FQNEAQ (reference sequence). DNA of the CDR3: TGTGCCAGCAGCTTTCTGGAACAGGAAAACTATGGCTACACCTTC. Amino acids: CASSFLEQENYGYTF.

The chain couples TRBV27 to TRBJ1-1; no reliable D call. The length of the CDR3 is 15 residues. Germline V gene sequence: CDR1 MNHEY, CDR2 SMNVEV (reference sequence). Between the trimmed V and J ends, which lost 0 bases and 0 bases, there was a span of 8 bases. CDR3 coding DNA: TGTGCCAGCAGTTTATCAGAGGAAGTGAACACTGAAGCTTTCTTT. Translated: CASSLSEEVNTEAFF.

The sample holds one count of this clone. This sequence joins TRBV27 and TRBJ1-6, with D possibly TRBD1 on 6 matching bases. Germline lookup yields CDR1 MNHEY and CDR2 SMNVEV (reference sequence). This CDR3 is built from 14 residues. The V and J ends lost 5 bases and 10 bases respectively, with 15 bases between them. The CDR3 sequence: CASSRQALGSPLHF. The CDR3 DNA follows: TGTGCCAGCAGTAGACAGGCCTTGGGGTCACCCCTCCACTTT.

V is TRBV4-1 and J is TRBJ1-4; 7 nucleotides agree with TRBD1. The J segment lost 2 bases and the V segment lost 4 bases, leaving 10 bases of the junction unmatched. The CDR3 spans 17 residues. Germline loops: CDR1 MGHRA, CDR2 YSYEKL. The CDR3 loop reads CASSPSSGGWTNEKLFF. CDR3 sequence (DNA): TGCGCCAGCAGCCCAAGTTCAGGGGGTTGGACTAATGAAAAACTGTTTTTT.

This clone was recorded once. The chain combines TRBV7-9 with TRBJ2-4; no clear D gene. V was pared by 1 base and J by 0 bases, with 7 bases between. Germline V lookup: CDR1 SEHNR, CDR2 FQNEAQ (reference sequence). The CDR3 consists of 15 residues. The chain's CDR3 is CASSLGQLAKNIQYF. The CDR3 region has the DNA TGTGCCAGCAGCTTAGGTCAACTAGCCAAAAACATTCAGTACTTC. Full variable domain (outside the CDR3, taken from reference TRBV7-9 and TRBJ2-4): DTGVSQNPRHKITKRGQNVTFRCDPISEHNRLYWYRQTLGQGPEFLTYFQNEAQLEKSRLLSDRFSAERPKGSFSTLEIQRTEQGDSAMYLCASSLGQLAKNIQYFGAGTRLSVL.

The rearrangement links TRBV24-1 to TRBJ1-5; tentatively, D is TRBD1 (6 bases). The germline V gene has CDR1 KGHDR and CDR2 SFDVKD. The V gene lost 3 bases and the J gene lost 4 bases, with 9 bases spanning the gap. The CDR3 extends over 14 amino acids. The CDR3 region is CATSDAGTNQPQHF. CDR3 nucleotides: TGTGCCACCAGTGATGCCGGGACAAATCAGCCCCAGCATTTT.

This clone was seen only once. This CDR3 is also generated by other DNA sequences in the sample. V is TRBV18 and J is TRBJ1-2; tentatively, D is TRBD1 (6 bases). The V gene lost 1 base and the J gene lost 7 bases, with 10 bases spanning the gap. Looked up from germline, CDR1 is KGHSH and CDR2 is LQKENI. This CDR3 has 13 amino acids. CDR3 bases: TGTGCCAGCTCACCACAGGGGGTACGTGGCTACACCTTC. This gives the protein CASSPQGVRGYTF.

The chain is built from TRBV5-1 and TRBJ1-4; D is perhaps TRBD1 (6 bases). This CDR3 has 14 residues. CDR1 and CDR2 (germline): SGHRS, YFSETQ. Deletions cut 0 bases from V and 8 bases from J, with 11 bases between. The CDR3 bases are TGCGCCAGCAGCTTGGCCGAAAGGGGGGAAAAACTGTTTTTT. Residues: CASSLAERGEKLFF.

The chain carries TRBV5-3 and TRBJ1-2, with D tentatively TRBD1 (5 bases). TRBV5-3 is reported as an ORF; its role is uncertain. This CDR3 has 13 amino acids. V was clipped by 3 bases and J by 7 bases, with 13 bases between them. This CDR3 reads CARSSGDLSGYTF. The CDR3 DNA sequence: TGTGCCAGAAGCTCCGGGGACTTGAGTGGCTACACCTTC.

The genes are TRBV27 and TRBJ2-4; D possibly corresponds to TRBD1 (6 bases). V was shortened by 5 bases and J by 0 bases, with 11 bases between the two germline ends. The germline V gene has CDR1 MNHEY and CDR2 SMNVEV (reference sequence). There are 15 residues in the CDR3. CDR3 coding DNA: TGTGCCAGCAGTAAGGACAGTTTAGCCAAAAACATTCAGTACTTC. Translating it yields CASSKDSLAKNIQYF.

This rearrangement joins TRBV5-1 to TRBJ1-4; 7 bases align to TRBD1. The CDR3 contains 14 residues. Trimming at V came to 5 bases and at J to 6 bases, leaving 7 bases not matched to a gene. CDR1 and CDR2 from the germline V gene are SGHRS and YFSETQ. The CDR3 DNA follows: TGCGCCAGCAGAGGGGGGACAGCCTATGAAAAACTGTTTTTT. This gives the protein CASRGGTAYEKLFF.

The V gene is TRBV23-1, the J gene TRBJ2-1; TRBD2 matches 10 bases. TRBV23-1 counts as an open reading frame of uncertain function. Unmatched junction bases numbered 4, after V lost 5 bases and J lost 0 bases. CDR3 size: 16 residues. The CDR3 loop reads CASSTPSGSSYNEQFF. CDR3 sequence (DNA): TGCGCCAGCAGTACCCCTAGCGGGAGCTCCTACAATGAGCAGTTCTTC.

The CDR3 here is CASSPTGTEAFF. The CDR3 coding sequence is TGTGCCAGCAGCCCTACAGGGACTGAAGCTTTCTTT. This chain connects TRBV3-1 (or the pseudogene TRBV3-2) to TRBJ1-1; TRBD1 might be the D (6 bases). The CDR3 has 12 residues. V was trimmed by 4 bases and J by 5 bases, leaving 8 bases between them. Germline V CDR1 and CDR2: LGHDT, YNNKEL (reference sequence).

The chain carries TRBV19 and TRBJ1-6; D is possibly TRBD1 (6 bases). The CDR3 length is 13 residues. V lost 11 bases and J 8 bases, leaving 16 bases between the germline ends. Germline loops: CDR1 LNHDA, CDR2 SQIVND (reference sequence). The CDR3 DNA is TGTGCCGCCCAGGGGCAAGGGGATTCACCCCTCCACTTT. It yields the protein CAAQGQGDSPLHF.

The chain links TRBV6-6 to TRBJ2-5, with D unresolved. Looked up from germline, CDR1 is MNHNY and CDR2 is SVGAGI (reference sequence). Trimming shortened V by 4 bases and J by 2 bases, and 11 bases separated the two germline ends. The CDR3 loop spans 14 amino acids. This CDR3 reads CASSSNYVQETQYF. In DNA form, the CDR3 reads TGTGCCAGCAGTTCCAACTACGTGCAAGAGACCCAGTACTTC.

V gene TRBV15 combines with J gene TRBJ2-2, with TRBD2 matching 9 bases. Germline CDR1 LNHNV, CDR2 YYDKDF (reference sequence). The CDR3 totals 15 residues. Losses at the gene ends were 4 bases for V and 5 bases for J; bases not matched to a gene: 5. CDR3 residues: CATSIGSGGTGELFF. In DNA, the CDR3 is TGTGCCACCAGCATAGGTAGCGGGGGTACCGGGGAGCTGTTTTTT.

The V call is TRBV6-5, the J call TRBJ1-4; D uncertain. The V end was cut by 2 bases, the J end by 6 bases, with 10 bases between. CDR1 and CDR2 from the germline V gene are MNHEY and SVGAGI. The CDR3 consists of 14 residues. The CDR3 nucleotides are TGTGCCAGCAGTTACGATCCCGCGGATGAAAAACTGTTTTTT. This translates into CASSYDPADEKLFF.

CDR3 in DNA: TGTGCCAGTCTAATGGCTTGGGACAGCTCCTACGAGCAGTACTTC. Amino acid sequence: CASLMAWDSSYEQYF. The V and J genes are TRBV6-5 and TRBJ2-7; 7 bases line up with TRBD1. The trim removed 9 bases at V and 0 bases at J, leaving 11 bases unmatched. Germline values: CDR1 MNHEY, CDR2 SVGAGI. The CDR3 consists of 15 residues.